The 14 T cell receptor beta chains below were found in one sample sequenced in a study of T cell changes during pregnancy in multiple sclerosis. The assay was immunoSEQ multiplex PCR, and TCRdb's table has in-frame clones only and misses some. The profile shows fewer than 70,000 clones, about nine tenths of them singletons. The input for sequencing was peripheral blood, taken in the second trimester of pregnancy. These receptors all come from a female donor with multiple sclerosis, enrolled in a pregnancy study.

The J gene is TRBJ2-1, the V gene TRBV11-3, with TRBD2 matching 7 bases. Germline V CDR1 and CDR2: SGHNT, YENEEA. Trimming at V came to 1 base and at J to 4 bases, leaving 4 bases not matched to a gene. The CDR3 sequence is 15 residues long. The CDR3 nucleotides are TGTGCCAGCAGCTTAGGTACAGCGGGGTACAATGAGCAGTTCTTC. This codes for CASSLGTAGYNEQFF. Complete variable domain (other parts from reference TRBV11-3 and TRBJ2-1): EAGVVQSPRYKIIEKKQPVAFWCNPISGHNTLYWYLQNLGQGPELLIRYENEEAVDDSQLPKDRFSAERLKGVDSTLKIQPAELGDSAVYLCASSLGTAGYNEQFFGPGTRLTVL.

The chain uses TRBV5-1 and TRBJ2-5, with D hard to call. CDR3 length: 12 residues. Germline V gene sequence: CDR1 SGHRS, CDR2 YFSETQ. V was trimmed by 4 bases and J by 2 bases, leaving 6 bases between them. The CDR3 reads CASSVEQETQYF. As DNA, the CDR3 is TGCGCCAGCAGCGTAGAACAAGAGACCCAGTACTTC.

V and J are TRBV18 and TRBJ2-5; 9 bases align to TRBD1. CDR1 is KGHSH and CDR2 is LQKENI in the germline V gene. V gave up 5 bases and J gave up 3 bases; unmatched junction bases: 4. The CDR3 totals 14 residues. The CDR3 bases are TGTGCCAGCTCATCCCGGGACAGGGAAGAGACCCAGTACTTC. Translated, it gives CASSSRDREETQYF.

This clone was seen only once. The rearrangement uses TRBV5-4 and TRBJ2-1, with 11 bases matching TRBD1. This CDR3 is built from 14 residues. V gave up 5 bases and J gave up 7 bases; unmatched junction bases: 5. From germline, CDR1 is SGHNT and CDR2 YYREEE (reference sequence). CDR3 residues: CASSSRDRGNEQFF. The CDR3 bases are TGTGCCAGCAGTTCCAGGGACAGGGGGAATGAGCAGTTCTTC.

The chain links TRBV6-4 to TRBJ2-3, with 9 bases identical to TRBD1. V was pared by 2 bases and J by 4 bases, with 4 bases of the junction left unmatched. The CDR3 is 15 residues long. CDR1 is MRHNA and CDR2 is SNTAGT in the germline V gene. CDR3 nucleotide sequence: TGTGCCAGCAGTGACACGGGACAGGGTGCAGATACGCAGTATTTT. Protein sequence: CASSDTGQGADTQYF.

The chain couples TRBV19 to TRBJ1-5, with TRBD1 identical over 9 bases. J was trimmed by 4 bases and V by 5 bases; bases with no gene match: 9. This CDR3 region has 16 residues. Germline V gene sequence: CDR1 LNHDA, CDR2 SQIVND (reference sequence). CDR3 sequence: CASSPPGGTGNQPQHF. The CDR3 nucleotides are TGTGCCAGTAGTCCACCGGGGGGGACAGGGAATCAGCCCCAGCATTTT.

V gene TRBV28 combines with J gene TRBJ2-2; 9 nucleotides line up with TRBD1. Germline V gene sequence: CDR1 MDHEN, CDR2 SYDVKM. CDR3 size: 13 residues. J was trimmed by 4 bases and V by 11 bases; bases with no gene match: 5. CDR3 DNA sequence: TGTGCCGGCGGGACAGGGAGCACCGGGGAGCTGTTTTTT. Its protein is CAGGTGSTGELFF.

This chain links TRBV9 with TRBJ1-2; 9 bases are shared with TRBD1. CDR1 is SGDLS and CDR2 is YYNGEE in the germline V gene. The CDR3 has 15 residues. The trim removed 3 bases at V and 6 bases at J, leaving 9 bases unmatched. CDR3 amino acids: CASSEPGTGWNGYTF. Here the CDR3 DNA reads TGTGCCAGCAGCGAGCCTGGGACAGGGTGGAATGGCTACACCTTC.

The genes are TRBV29-1 and TRBJ2-3, with D possibly TRBD1 on 6 matching bases. Germline CDR1 and CDR2: SQVTM and ANQGSEA. V lost 6 bases to trimming and J lost 6 bases, with 22 bases between them. The CDR3 loop spans 15 amino acids. This CDR3 reads CSVATGTTAGDTQYF. The CDR3 nucleotides are TGCAGCGTCGCAACCGGGACAACGGCTGGCGATACGCAGTATTTT.

The chain combines TRBV27 with TRBJ2-5, with TRBD1 identical over 7 bases. Germline loops: CDR1 MNHEY, CDR2 SMNVEV (reference sequence). CDR3 length: 14 residues. The ends lost 5 bases at V and 2 bases at J; junction bases unmatched: 5. The CDR3 bases are TGTGCCAGCAGTCCAAGACAGGGACAAGAGACCCAGTACTTC. It specifies CASSPRQGQETQYF.

This chain links TRBV19 with TRBJ2-5; the match to TRBD1 covers 9 bases. Looked up from germline, CDR1 is LNHDA and CDR2 is SQIVND (reference sequence). J lost 4 bases, V lost 5 bases, and 11 bases had no gene match. This CDR3 has 16 amino acids. CDR3 nucleotides: TGTGCCAGTAGTCCGATACAGGGGGCGCTGTCAGAGACCCAGTACTTC. It encodes CASSPIQGALSETQYF.

This clone showed up just once. The rearrangement links TRBV7-2 to TRBJ1-5, with TRBD1 matching 10 bases. The CDR3 contains 16 residues. V dropped 4 bases and J dropped 0; count of bases not matched to a gene: 3. CDR1 is SGHTA, CDR2 FQGNSA, per germline. CDR3 DNA: TGTGCCAGCAGCTGGGGACAGGGGTTTAGCAATCAGCCCCAGCATTTT. Encoded protein: CASSWGQGFSNQPQHF.

This chain connects TRBV4-3 to TRBJ1-4, with D perhaps TRBD1 (5 bases). Germline V gene lookup returns CDR1 LGHNA and CDR2 YSLEER. CDR3 length: 16 amino acids. Deletions cut 1 base from V and 6 bases from J, with 15 bases between. CDR3 loop: CASSQVWRGGDEKLFF. CDR3 in DNA: TGCGCCAGCAGCCAAGTCTGGAGGGGTGGAGATGAAAAACTGTTTTTT.

This clone was seen once. The chain carries TRBV28 and TRBJ1-2; TRBD1 aligns across 7 bases. V was pared by 6 bases and J by 1 base, with 11 bases of the junction left unmatched. Germline V gene data show CDR1 as MDHEN and CDR2 as SYDVKM. The CDR3 sequence is 16 residues long. CDR3 sequence reads: CASRKIGGLFNYGYTF. The CDR3, as DNA: TGTGCCAGCAGAAAGATAGGGGGCCTCTTTAACTATGGCTACACCTTC.